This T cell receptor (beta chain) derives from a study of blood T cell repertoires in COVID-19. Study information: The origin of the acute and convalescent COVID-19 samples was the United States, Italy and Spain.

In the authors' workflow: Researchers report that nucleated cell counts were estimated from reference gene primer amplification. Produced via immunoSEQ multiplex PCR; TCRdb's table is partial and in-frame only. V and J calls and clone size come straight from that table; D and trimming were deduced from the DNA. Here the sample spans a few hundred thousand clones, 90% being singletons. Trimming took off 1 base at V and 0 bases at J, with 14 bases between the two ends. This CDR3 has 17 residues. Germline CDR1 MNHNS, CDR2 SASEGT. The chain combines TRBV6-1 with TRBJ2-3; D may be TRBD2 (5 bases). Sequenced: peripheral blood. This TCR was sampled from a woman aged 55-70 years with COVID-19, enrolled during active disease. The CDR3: CASSEGVRTGSTDTQYF. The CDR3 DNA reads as TGTGCCAGCAGTGAAGGGGTAAGAACGGGGAGCACAGATACGCAGTATTTT.